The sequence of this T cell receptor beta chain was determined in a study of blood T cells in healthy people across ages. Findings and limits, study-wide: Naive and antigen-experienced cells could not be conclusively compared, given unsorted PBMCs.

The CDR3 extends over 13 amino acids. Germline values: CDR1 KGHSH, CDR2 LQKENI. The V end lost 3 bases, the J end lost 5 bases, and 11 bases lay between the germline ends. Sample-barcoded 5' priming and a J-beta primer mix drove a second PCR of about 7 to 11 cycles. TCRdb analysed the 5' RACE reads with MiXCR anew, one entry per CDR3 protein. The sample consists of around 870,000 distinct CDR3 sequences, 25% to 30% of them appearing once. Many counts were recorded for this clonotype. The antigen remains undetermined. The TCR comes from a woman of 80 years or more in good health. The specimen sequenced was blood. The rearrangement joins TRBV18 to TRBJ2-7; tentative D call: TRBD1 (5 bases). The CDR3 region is CASSPAAGNEQYF. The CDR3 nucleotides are TGTGCCAGCTCACCTGCGGCAGGGAACGAGCAGTACTTC.